This T cell receptor beta chain was recorded in a study of monozygotic twins with inflammatory bowel disease. TCRdb re-called the 5' RACE reads and catalogs CDR3 proteins one per entry, DNA excluded. Here the sample table reports around 47,000 distinct CDR3 sequences. The CDR3 is 17 residues long. Per germline, CDR1 MDHEN and CDR2 SYDVKM. The receptor was derived from a human donor with ulcerative colitis or Crohn's disease, or a healthy co-twin of an affected twin (not recorded which). Sequenced: blood. This chain uses TRBV28 with TRBJ1-2. The CDR3 sequence is CASSPLEGLRRYYGYTF.